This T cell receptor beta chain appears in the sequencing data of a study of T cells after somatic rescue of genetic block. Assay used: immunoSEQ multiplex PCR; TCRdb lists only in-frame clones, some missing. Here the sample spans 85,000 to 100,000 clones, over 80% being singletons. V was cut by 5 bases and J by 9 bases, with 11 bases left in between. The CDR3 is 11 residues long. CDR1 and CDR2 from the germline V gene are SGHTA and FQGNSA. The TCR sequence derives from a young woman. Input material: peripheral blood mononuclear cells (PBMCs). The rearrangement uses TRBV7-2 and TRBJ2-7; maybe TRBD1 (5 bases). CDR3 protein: CASSHRTRQYF. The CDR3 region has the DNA TGTGCCAGCAGCCACCGGACAAGGCAGTACTTC. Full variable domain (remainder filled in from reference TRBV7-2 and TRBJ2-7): GAGVSQSPSNKVTEKGKDVELRCDPISGHTALYWYRQSLGQGLEFLIYFQGNSAPDKSGLPSDRFSAERTGGSVSTLTIQRTQQEDSAVYLCASSHRTRQYFGPGTRLTVT.